The 22 T cell receptor beta chains listed next were all sequenced from one sample in a study of human T cells and chemical hapten exposure. Time point indicated: patch test 1, 2 weeks after DPC sensitization. This sample's treatment: therapeutic diphenylcyclopropenone sensitization with weekly scalp DPC. MiXCR, applied by TCRdb to the RACE reads, yields one record per CDR3 protein. The sample consists of approximately 90,000 distinct CDR3 sequences, 9.5% to 15% of them appearing once. Material: whole blood, obtained in connection with sensitization to the hapten diphenylcyclopropenone (DPC). Every receptor here comes from a woman in her thirties or forties with alopecia areata. Some clones in this sample may be carry-over from other donors' samples.

This clonotype was picked up a small number of times. This chain links TRBV7-2 with TRBJ2-5; D not certain. V was shortened by 1 base and J by 2 bases, with 8 bases between the two germline ends. The CDR3 is made up of 14 amino acids. Germline V lookup: CDR1 SGHTA, CDR2 FQGNSA. The CDR3 DNA is TGTGCCAGCAGCTTAGGGGGTCTTCAAGAGACCCAGTACTTC. As protein: CASSLGGLQETQYF.

For this clonotype: Possible read error: a much larger clone is one base away. The V call is TRBV9, the J call TRBJ2-3; 7 bases agree with TRBD2. Germline values: CDR1 SGDLS, CDR2 YYNGEE. This CDR3 spans 17 amino acids. CDR3: CASSVANGGSVTDSQYF. For the CDR3, the DNA is TGTGCCAGCAGCGTAGCAAACGGCGGGAGTGTGACAGATTCGCAGTATTTT. Combining the CDR3 with reference TRBV9 and TRBJ2-3 gives the whole variable domain DSGVTQTPKHLITATGQRVTLRCSPRSGDLSVYWYQQSLDQGLQFLIQYYNGEERAKGNILERFSAQQFPDLHSELNLSSLELGDSALYFCASSVANGGSVTDSQYFGPGTRLTVL.

There are a few counts of this clonotype. This chain joins TRBV4-1 and TRBJ1-2, with 10 bases aligning to TRBD1. The CDR3 has 16 amino acids. The V gene end was trimmed by 5 bases and the J gene end by 5 bases; junction bases not matched to a gene: 11. Germline V gene sequence: CDR1 MGHRA, CDR2 YSYEKL. CDR3 nucleotides: TGCGCCAGCAGCGCCACGACAGGGGGCGCGAGGTATGGCTACACCTTC. Its protein is CASSATTGGARYGYTF.

This clonotype was seen only a few times. The V call is TRBV7-9, the J call TRBJ1-1; 10 bases agree with TRBD1. Germline V lookup: CDR1 SEHNR, CDR2 FQNEAQ (reference sequence). The CDR3 sequence is 15 residues long. With 5 bases clipped from V and 4 bases from J, the junction kept 7 bases outside the gene matches. CDR3 amino acids: CASSPRTGGSTEAFF. The CDR3 DNA is TGTGCCAGCAGCCCCCGGACAGGGGGGTCCACTGAAGCTTTCTTT.

This clonotype was recorded at least ten times. The V and J genes are TRBV21-1 and TRBJ2-1; the tabulated D call, TRBD1, remains unverified against the DNA. TRBV21-1 is labeled a pseudogene. The CDR3 extends over 15 amino acids. The CDR3 DNA sequence: TGTGCCAGCAGCTTCACGGGAAGCTCCTACAATGAGCAGTTCTTC. Translated: CASSFTGSSYNEQFF.

This clonotype was detected only a few times. This chain uses TRBV6-5 with TRBJ1-5, with D unresolved. With 2 bases removed from V and 1 base from J, the gap between germline ends came to 12 bases. Germline lookup yields CDR1 MNHEY and CDR2 SVGAGI. The CDR3 length is 16 residues. The CDR3 loop is CASSYGGPASNQPQHF. CDR3 coding DNA: TGTGCCAGCAGTTACGGAGGTCCCGCCAGCAATCAGCCCCAGCATTTT.

This clonotype was counted between two and nine times. This chain uses TRBV6-6 with TRBJ2-1; 10 bases align to TRBD1. The germline gives CDR1 MNHNY, CDR2 SVGAGI (reference sequence). V lost 4 bases to trimming and J lost 2 bases; unmatched junction nucleotides: 2. The CDR3 consists of 15 residues. The chain's CDR3 is CASSSGQGAYNEQFF. The DNA for the CDR3 is TGTGCCAGCAGTTCCGGACAGGGGGCCTACAATGAGCAGTTCTTC.

This clonotype was observed many times. The V and J genes are TRBV20-1 and TRBJ2-5; 7 bases map to TRBD2. In germline, CDR1 is DFQATT, CDR2 SNEGSKA (reference sequence). The CDR3 extends over 15 amino acids. The junction had 9 bases not matched to a gene; V was cut back by 3 bases and J by 2 bases. Here the CDR3 reads CSASPWGGWQETQYF. The CDR3 DNA sequence: TGCAGTGCTAGTCCTTGGGGGGGATGGCAAGAGACCCAGTACTTC.

V gene TRBV18 combines with J gene TRBJ1-4, with D possibly matching TRBD1 (5 bases). This CDR3 comprises 12 residues. The germline V gene encodes CDR1 KGHSH and CDR2 LQKENI. V gave up 1 base and J gave up 11 bases, with 8 bases separating them. In DNA form, the CDR3 reads TGTGCCAGCTCACCACGGGGGGAGAAACTGTTTTTT. It is translated as CASSPRGEKLFF. Full variable domain (rest looked up from reference TRBV18 and TRBJ1-4): NAGVMQNPRHLVRRRGQEARLRCSPMKGHSHVYWYRQLPEEGLKFMVYLQKENIIDESGMPKERFSAEFPKEGPSILRIQQVVRGDSAAYFCASSPRGEKLFFGSGTQLSVL.

This clonotype has a count of ten or more. The gene calls are TRBV28 and TRBJ1-5, with TRBD1 matching over 7 bases. Trimming cost V 4 bases and J 8 bases; bases outside gene matches: 5. This CDR3 is built from 13 residues. CDR1 is MDHEN and CDR2 is SYDVKM in the germline V gene. For the CDR3, the DNA is TGTGCCAGCAGTTCGGGACAGCCAAAGCCCCAGCATTTT. Translating it yields CASSSGQPKPQHF.

This clonotype was detected a few times. The V gene is TRBV28, the J gene TRBJ1-2; no definite D call. The ends were cut back, 1 base at V and 0 bases at J, with 3 bases in the middle. Germline V gene sequence: CDR1 MDHEN, CDR2 SYDVKM. The CDR3 has 13 residues. The CDR3 DNA is TGTGCCAGCAGTTTATACCCTAACTATGGCTACACCTTC. Translated: CASSLYPNYGYTF.

The V gene is TRBV4-2, the J gene TRBJ2-2; TRBD2 aligns across 7 bases. The CDR3 has 16 amino acids. The V and J ends lost 4 bases and 4 bases, in that order; junction bases with no gene match: 9. Germline assignment: CDR1 LGHNA and CDR2 YNFKEQ. The CDR3 region has the DNA TGTGCCAGCAGCCGAGGGACTACTCGAAGCACCGGGGAGCTGTTTTTT. Its protein is CASSRGTTRSTGELFF.

The chain uses TRBV29-1 and TRBJ2-2; D is perhaps TRBD1 (5 bases). Germline loops: CDR1 SQVTM, CDR2 ANQGSEA. V dropped 6 bases and J dropped 1 base, with 9 bases sitting between them. CDR3 length: 13 residues. CDR3 protein: CSVDQGNTGELFF. The CDR3 nucleotides are TGCAGCGTGGACCAGGGGAACACCGGGGAGCTGTTTTTT.

The DNA of the CDR3 is TGCAGCGTTGATTGGGGCGGGAGGGGCCACAATGAGCAGTTCTTC. Residues: CSVDWGGRGHNEQFF. The chain uses TRBV29-1 and TRBJ2-1; the match to TRBD2 covers 9 bases. Germline CDR1 and CDR2: SQVTM and ANQGSEA. This CDR3 contains 15 residues. The ends lost 3 bases at V and 5 bases at J; junction bases unmatched: 8.

The CDR3 coding sequence is TGTGCCAGCAGCCCCGGGGGCGGGAACTACGAGCAGTACTTC. It translates to CASSPGGGNYEQYF. The J gene is TRBJ2-7, the V gene TRBV7-6; D tentatively fits TRBD1 or TRBD2 (6 bases each). The CDR3 extends over 14 amino acids. V was trimmed by 5 bases and J by 3 bases, leaving 14 bases between them. Germline V gene sequence: CDR1 SGHVS, CDR2 FNYEAQ.

A note on this clonotype: A single base separates this from a much larger clone, so it may be a read error. J is TRBJ2-5 and V is TRBV7-9; D might be TRBD2 (6 bases). Germline V gene data show CDR1 as SEHNR and CDR2 as FQNEAQ (reference sequence). CDR3 length equals 14 residues. CDR3 amino acids: CASSFQGGGETRYF. The CDR3 DNA reads TGTGCCAGCAGCTTTCAGGGAGGAGGAGAGACCCGGTACTTC.

J is TRBJ1-1 and V is TRBV7-9, with unresolved D. The V end lost 1 base, the J end lost 6 bases, and 9 bases lay between the germline ends. This CDR3 has 13 residues. Germline V gene data show CDR1 as SEHNR and CDR2 as FQNEAQ (reference sequence). DNA of the CDR3: TGTGCCAGCAGCTTAGAGTCCGGGGCTGAAGCTTTCTTT. Its translation is CASSLESGAEAFF.

The rearrangement links TRBV2 to TRBJ2-3; D perhaps matches TRBD2 (6 bases). Trimming pared 5 bases from V and 1 base from J, leaving 7 bases between. The V gene's germline CDR1 is SNHLY and CDR2 FYNNEI. The length of the CDR3 is 13 residues. CDR3 coding DNA: TGTGCCAGCAGTAGGGAGGGCACAGATACGCAGTATTTT. This sequence encodes CASSREGTDTQYF.

This clonotype was picked up many times. The chain has TRBV7-2 and TRBJ2-3; 7 nucleotides align to TRBD2. The germline V gene encodes CDR1 SGHTA and CDR2 FQGNSA. After removal of 5 bases from V and 4 bases from J, the junction contained 21 bases not matched to a gene. There are 19 residues in the CDR3. The CDR3 loop reads CASSPCGGMTSSFADTQYF. The CDR3 DNA is TGTGCCAGCAGCCCATGCGGGGGAATGACCTCTTCTTTTGCAGATACGCAGTATTTT.

Only a few counts were recorded for this clonotype. V gene TRBV6-5 combines with J gene TRBJ1-3, with 7 bases matching TRBD1. Germline CDR1 reads MNHEY; CDR2 reads SVGAGI. The CDR3 runs 15 residues. V trimming: 4 bases; J trimming: 4 bases; junction bases outside the gene matches: 7. The CDR3 region has the DNA TGTGCCAGCAGTTCGCCGGACAGGCACGGAAACACCATATATTTT. Its translation: CASSSPDRHGNTIYF.

The J gene is TRBJ2-1, the V gene TRBV4-3; 10 positions agree with TRBD2. The germline CDR1 and CDR2 sequences are LGHNA and YSLEER. The CDR3 loop spans 19 amino acids. V lost 0 bases and J lost 7; bases outside the gene matches: 15. CDR3 residues: CASSQDWLAGVVGQNEQFF. The CDR3 nucleotides are TGCGCCAGCAGCCAAGATTGGCTAGCGGGAGTAGTGGGTCAGAATGAGCAGTTCTTC.

The chain recombines TRBV5-4 with TRBJ2-7; TRBD1 matches at 7 bases. CDR1 is SGHNT, CDR2 YYREEE, per germline (reference sequence). The ends lost 3 bases at V and 0 bases at J; junction bases unmatched: 6. CDR3 length: 15 amino acids. This CDR3 reads CASSYRQGFSYEQYF. DNA for the CDR3: TGTGCCAGCAGCTACCGACAGGGATTCTCCTACGAGCAGTACTTC. Full variable domain (outside the CDR3, taken from reference TRBV5-4 and TRBJ2-7): ETGVTQSPTHLIKTRGQQVTLRCSSQSGHNTVSWYQQALGQGPQFIFQYYREEENGRGNFPPRFSGLQFPNYSSELNVNALELDDSALYLCASSYRQGFSYEQYFGPGTRLTVT.